This T cell receptor beta chain was recovered during a study of T cell repertoires in cytomegalovirus infection. TCRdb itself ran the reads through MiXCR, one entry per CDR3 protein. The table includes approximately 990,000 distinct CDR3 sequences, approximately 32% detected once. Germline lookup yields CDR1 ENHRY and CDR2 SYGVKD. This CDR3 is built from 15 residues. Losses at the gene ends were 8 bases for V and 3 bases for J; bases not matched to a gene: 6. This clonotype was counted a few times. The antigen is not known. The sequencing here drew on cultured CD8+ T cells from PBMCs, taken from culture after CMV antigen stimulation. The chain links TRBV10-3 to TRBJ2-2, with 10 bases identical to TRBD1. The receptor's source is a human donor in good health (CMV status not recorded). Some clones in this sample may be carry-over from other donors' samples. CDR3 sequence: CAILTGTGDTGELFF. CDR3 bases: TGTGCCATCTTAACCGGGACAGGGGACACCGGGGAGCTGTTTTTT.